These 20 T cell receptor beta chains originate from one sample sequenced in a study of vaccination and CD4 T cells after COVID-19. Noted treatment: approximately 9-day PBMC culture with coronavirus spike peptide pools or control peptides (ViraFEST assay). No antigen has been assigned to these receptors. Sequencing of DNA taken from cultured CD4+ T cells relied on the Oncomine TCR Beta short-read assay. TCRdb processed the PCR reads anew with MiXCR; each CDR3 protein has one entry. This sample has more than 25,000 distinct CDR3 sequences, with 62% found just once. The sample consisted of CD4+ T cells from blood, cultured in vitro, taken after SARS-CoV-2 vaccination. The receptors were gathered from a human donor who received a COVID-19 vaccine.

This clonotype showed up just a few times. This chain connects TRBV20-1 to TRBJ1-1; D gene ambiguous. Germline V gives CDR1 DFQATT, CDR2 SNEGSKA (reference sequence). The CDR3 contains 15 residues. The V and J ends lost 5 bases and 0 bases respectively, with 16 bases between them. CDR3 protein: CSAAYTGRMNTEAFF. CDR3 DNA sequence: TGCAGTGCTGCTTATACCGGGCGGATGAACACTGAAGCTTTCTTT.

V and J are TRBV5-1 and TRBJ1-2; D gene unclear. The CDR3 is 12 residues long. Trimming took off 4 bases at V and 4 bases at J, with 8 bases between the two ends. Germline V gives CDR1 SGHRS, CDR2 YFSETQ. CDR3 protein: CASSPGSYGYTF. CDR3 nucleotide sequence: TGCGCCAGCAGCCCCGGTAGCTATGGCTACACCTTC.

This chain joins TRBV6-5 and TRBJ2-1; TRBD2 matches 12 bases. The CDR3 runs to 16 residues. From germline, CDR1 is MNHEY and CDR2 SVGAGI. V lost 2 bases to trimming and J lost 3 bases; unmatched junction nucleotides: 2. The CDR3, as DNA: TGTGCCAGCAGTTACGAACTAGCGGGGGGCTACAATGAGCAGTTCTTC. Residues: CASSYELAGGYNEQFF.

The chain uses TRBV12-3 or TRBV12-4 and TRBJ1-5, with D possibly being TRBD1 (5 bases). The CDR3 has 15 residues. Trimming took off 4 bases at V and 5 bases at J, with 15 bases between the two ends. The CDR3 here is CASSSRQGPDQPQHF. The CDR3 region has the DNA TGTGCCAGCAGTTCCCGCCAGGGCCCGGATCAGCCCCAGCATTTT.

The genes are TRBV27 and TRBJ2-2; 8 positions agree with TRBD2. J was trimmed by 4 bases and V by 2 bases; bases with no gene match: 9. This CDR3 has 17 amino acids. Germline V lookup: CDR1 MNHEY, CDR2 SMNVEV (reference sequence). The CDR3 region is CASSLVRGARGTGELFF. The CDR3, as DNA: TGTGCCAGCAGTTTAGTGCGGGGGGCGCGGGGCACCGGGGAGCTGTTTTTT.

V gene TRBV25-1 combines with J gene TRBJ1-6; 8 bases fit TRBD1. The V and J ends lost 1 base and 6 bases, in that order; junction bases with no gene match: 11. CDR1 is MGHDK, CDR2 SYGVNS, per germline. The CDR3 is 18 amino acids. CDR3 in DNA: TGTGCCAGCAGTGAATTCGTCGTCTGGCAGGGGGCTAATTCACCCCTCCACTTT. It yields the protein CASSEFVVWQGANSPLHF.

The chain carries TRBV24-1 and TRBJ2-3; D not certain. CDR3 size: 13 residues. The V end lost 0 bases, the J end lost 5 bases, and 5 bases lay between the germline ends. Germline CDR1 reads KGHDR; CDR2 reads SFDVKD. The CDR3, as DNA: TGTGCCACCAGTGATTTGAACGAAGATACGCAGTATTTT. Protein product: CATSDLNEDTQYF.

This clonotype was observed once. This chain uses TRBV10-3 with TRBJ2-7; TRBD1 agrees at 11 bases. V lost 6 bases to trimming and J lost 0 bases; unmatched junction nucleotides: 4. Germline CDR1 is ENHRY and CDR2 is SYGVKD. The CDR3 is 15 residues long. The CDR3 DNA reads TGTGCCATCAGAACCGGGACAGGGGGCTCCTACGAGCAGTACTTC. Translating it yields CAIRTGTGGSYEQYF.

This clonotype was seen a few times. This chain connects TRBV12-3 or TRBV12-4 to TRBJ1-1; TRBD1 aligns across 8 bases. The CDR3 extends over 13 amino acids. The ends lost 10 bases at V and 6 bases at J; junction bases unmatched: 10. This chain's CDR3 is CATHRDRPSEAFF. In DNA form, the CDR3 reads TGTGCCACACACCGGGACAGGCCTTCTGAAGCTTTCTTT.

This clonotype was seen a handful of times. The chain uses TRBV25-1 and TRBJ1-3; tentative D call: TRBD1 (6 bases). Germline values: CDR1 MGHDK, CDR2 SYGVNS. Between the trimmed V and J ends, which lost 3 bases and 9 bases, there was a span of 12 bases. The CDR3 runs to 13 residues. The CDR3: CASSETLQGTIYF. CDR3 DNA: TGTGCCAGCAGTGAGACCCTACAGGGCACCATATATTTT. The full variable domain, rest sourced from reference TRBV25-1 and TRBJ1-3, is EADIYQTPRYLVIGTGKKITLECSQTMGHDKMYWYQQDPGMELHLIHYSYGVNSTEKGDLSSESTVSRIRTEHFPLTLESARPSHTSQYLCASSETLQGTIYFGEGSWLTVV.

This clonotype was picked up one time. This rearrangement joins TRBV2 to TRBJ2-3; no firm D call. Per the germline V gene, CDR1 is SNHLY and CDR2 is FYNNEI. V was trimmed by 7 bases and J by 0 bases, leaving 11 bases between them. The CDR3 spans 14 residues. The CDR3 sequence: CASIMTTSTDTQYF. DNA for the CDR3: TGTGCCAGCATCATGACGACGAGCACAGATACGCAGTATTTT.

In its sample, this clonotype was seen a few times. J is TRBJ2-7 and V is TRBV12-3 or TRBV12-4; 7 positions match TRBD1. The CDR3 length is 12 residues. The V segment lost 5 bases and the J segment 6 bases; nucleotides outside the gene matches: 4. CDR3 nucleotides: TGTGCCAGCAGTGCGACAGGGCGCGAGCAGTACTTC. As protein: CASSATGREQYF.

This chain joins TRBV27 and TRBJ2-2; no clear D. V was clipped by 7 bases and J by 4 bases, with 13 bases between them. This CDR3 region has 14 residues. The germline CDR1 and CDR2 sequences are MNHEY and SMNVEV (reference sequence). The CDR3 bases are TGTGCCAGCAAATCTCTGGATCCCACCGGGGAGCTGTTTTTT. Translation: CASKSLDPTGELFF.

This chain uses TRBV6-1 with TRBJ1-1; D unresolved. V shed 2 bases and J shed 2 bases, with 24 bases lying between them. CDR1 and CDR2 (germline): MNHNS, SASEGT. The CDR3 runs to 19 residues. This chain's CDR3 is CASSEQPLVLRFGNTEAFF. The CDR3 nucleotides read TGTGCCAGCAGTGAACAACCCCTAGTCCTAAGGTTTGGCAACACTGAAGCTTTCTTT.

The chain has TRBV7-9 and TRBJ2-5; D call uncertain. There are 13 residues in the CDR3. Trimming shortened V by 5 bases and J by 4 bases, and 11 bases separated the two germline ends. The germline gives CDR1 SEHNR, CDR2 FQNEAQ (reference sequence). CDR3 nucleotides: TGTGCCAGCAGCCCCCTAGGGTCAGAGACCCAGTACTTC. As protein: CASSPLGSETQYF.

This clonotype counts as medium-sized. This chain joins TRBV12-3 or TRBV12-4 and TRBJ2-1; D is undetermined. The ends were cut back, 5 bases at V and 6 bases at J, with 14 bases in the middle. This CDR3 spans 14 amino acids. In DNA, the CDR3 is TGTGCCAGCAGTCCCCTCCAAGCACCCAATGAGCAGTTCTTC. Residues: CASSPLQAPNEQFF.

The chain has TRBV12-3 or TRBV12-4 and TRBJ2-2, with unresolved D. V lost 6 bases and J 7 bases, leaving 12 bases between the germline ends. This CDR3 region has 13 residues. The CDR3 region is CASSGTPNGELFF. In DNA, the CDR3 is TGTGCCAGCAGCGGAACTCCGAACGGGGAGCTGTTTTTT.

The chain is built from TRBV27 and TRBJ1-1, with D uncertain. The CDR3 runs to 16 residues. The germline V gene encodes CDR1 MNHEY and CDR2 SMNVEV (reference sequence). Deletions cut 0 bases from V and 7 bases from J, with 18 bases between. The CDR3 region is CASSLSGPSVSGEAFF. The CDR3 region has the DNA TGTGCCAGCAGTTTATCGGGCCCATCCGTCAGTGGTGAAGCTTTCTTT.

The rearrangement uses TRBV6-4 and TRBJ2-7; possibly TRBD1 for D (6 bases). This CDR3 spans 15 amino acids. Germline V gene sequence: CDR1 MRHNA, CDR2 SNTAGT. Trimming left V 6 bases short and J 3 bases short, with 18 bases between. CDR3: CASRPGQSLYYEQYF. DNA of the CDR3: TGTGCCAGCAGACCCGGACAGAGTCTGTACTACGAGCAGTACTTC.

The chain carries TRBV10-1 and TRBJ1-6; possible D gene TRBD1, 6 bases. Per germline, CDR1 WNHNN and CDR2 SYGVQD (reference sequence). V gave up 10 bases and J gave up 6 bases, with 13 bases separating them. The CDR3 sequence is 13 residues long. The CDR3 spells CATRQDPNSPLHF. Here the CDR3 DNA reads TGCGCCACCCGACAGGATCCTAATTCACCCCTCCACTTT.